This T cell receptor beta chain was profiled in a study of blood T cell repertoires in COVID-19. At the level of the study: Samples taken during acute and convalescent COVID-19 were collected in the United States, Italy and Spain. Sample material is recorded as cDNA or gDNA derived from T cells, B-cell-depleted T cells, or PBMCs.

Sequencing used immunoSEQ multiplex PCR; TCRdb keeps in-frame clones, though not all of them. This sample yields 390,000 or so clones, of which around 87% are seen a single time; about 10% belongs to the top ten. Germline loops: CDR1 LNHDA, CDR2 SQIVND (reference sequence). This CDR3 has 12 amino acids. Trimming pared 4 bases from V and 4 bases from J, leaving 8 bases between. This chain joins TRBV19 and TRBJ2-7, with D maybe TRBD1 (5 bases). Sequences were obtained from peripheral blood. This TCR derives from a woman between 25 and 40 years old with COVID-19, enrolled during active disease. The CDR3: CASSKGRYEQYF. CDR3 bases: TGTGCCAGTAGTAAGGGGCGGTACGAGCAGTACTTC.